The rows below give T cell receptor beta chains drawn from one sample of a study of post-analysis software for immune sequencing data. TCRdb called the PCR reads again in MiXCR, with one record for every CDR3 protein. The table has almost 700,000 distinct CDR3 sequences, over 45% seen once. The sample comprised blood. Source of these receptors: a girl aged 2-10 years with multiple sclerosis. Each CDR3 is given with its conserved first and last residue.

j_call | v_call | cdr3_aa
TRBJ2-1 | TRBV12-3/TRBV12-4 | CASSPIAGGPYNEQFF
TRBJ2-3 | TRBV7-7 | CASSRLSGNTDTQYF
TRBJ2-6 | TRBV4-3 | CASSQDQGVVGSGANVLTF
TRBJ2-3 | TRBV7-9 | CASSPHRGQVTDTQYF
TRBJ2-5 | TRBV4-2 | CASSQAGSTSGSFQETQYF
TRBJ2-3 | TRBV7-6 | CASSSPGSGGRTDTQYF
TRBJ1-4 | TRBV29-1 | CSVNLGFGNEKLFF
. | TRBV12-3/TRBV12-4 | CASSPEFGTETQYF
TRBJ1-1 | TRBV4-2 | CASSQPRDSTEAFF
TRBJ1-2 | TRBV2 | CASSGSGYYGYTF
TRBJ1-2 | TRBV27 | CASSPYGRPNYGYTF
TRBJ1-1 | TRBV2 | CASRKTGFGTEAFF
TRBJ1-1 | TRBV5-1 | CASSWGQLNTEAFF
TRBJ2-5 | TRBV11-3 | CASSPPTGGQETQYF
TRBJ1-2 | TRBV12-3/TRBV12-4 | CASSFGRTNYGYTF
. | TRBV11-2 | CASTSDRDRGYEQYF
TRBJ2-1 | TRBV12-3/TRBV12-4 | CASEERNNEQCF
TRBJ1-2 | TRBV5-1 | CASSPDRVGYTF
TRBJ1-2 | TRBV5-1 | CASSYLGSGGGYTF
TRBJ1-1 | TRBV6-6 | CASSPFGTLGTEAFF
TRBJ2-7 | TRBV6-1 | CASRALTGPYEQYF
TRBJ2-1 | TRBV27 | CASSFIGRAVSEQFF
TRBJ2-5 | TRBV20-1 | CSARGRPTLETQYF
TRBJ2-1 | TRBV7-8 | CASSSKVLAHEQFF
TRBJ2-5 | TRBV5-4 | CASSLRREWLLGRDTQYF
TRBJ2-7 | TRBV3-1 | CASSQVWGASYEQYF
TRBJ1-4 | TRBV7-9 | CASSSRTLGWELFF
TRBJ2-1 | TRBV5-1 | CASSPEDGQGSNEQFF
TRBJ1-2 | TRBV20-1 | CSARDLGTRGNYGCTF
TRBJ2-1 | TRBV6-6 | CASSYWGTGINGQFF
TRBJ2-1 | TRBV4-3 | CASSQDRGWQENEQFF
TRBJ2-2 | TRBV2 | CASSGVTKNTGELFF
TRBJ1-1 | TRBV20-1 | CSASQPMNTEAFF
TRBJ2-7 | TRBV6-5 | CASSYSGLAGAHYEQYF
TRBJ2-5 | TRBV10-3 | CAITSVPEETQYF
TRBJ1-2 | TRBV6-1 | CASRLMGTGYPPYYGYTF
TRBJ2-1 | TRBV3-1 | CTSSRLVWDEQFF
TRBJ2-3 | TRBV9 | CASSVVGDSTDTQYF
TRBJ2-1 | TRBV18 | CASSFRSVHNEQFF
TRBJ1-2 | TRBV14 | CASSQDQDNYGYTF
TRBJ2-5 | TRBV15 | CASTGNPGETQYF
TRBJ2-1 | TRBV6-6 | CASSPSGQYNEQFF
TRBJ2-7 | TRBV7-2 | CASSLGTRYGEQYF
TRBJ2-3 | TRBV10-3 | CAIAGSGDTQYF
TRBJ2-1 | TRBV4-1 | CASSQEEGGHNEQFF
TRBJ1-1 | TRBV2 | CASLSRDRGDTEAFF